Here is one T cell receptor (beta chain) with its context. The data originate from a study of blood T cell repertoires in COVID-19. Study at large: Samples came from the United States, Italy and Spain, spanning acute and convalescent COVID-19.

Germline-derived CDR1 and CDR2 are SGHDT and YYEEEE. CDR3 length: 16 amino acids. J was trimmed by 3 bases and V by 0 bases; bases with no gene match: 4. Using immunoSEQ multiplex PCR, the repertoire was profiled, and TCRdb retains in-frame clones only, with some absent. In the table there are a few hundred thousand clones, more than 85% of which are singletons. Seattle patient enrollment occurred during active infection, with longitudinal follow-up thereafter. The sample taken for sequencing was peripheral blood. The sequence came from an older woman with COVID-19, enrolled during active disease. The chain employs TRBV5-6 and TRBJ2-2; 8 bases align to TRBD2. The CDR3 loop reads CASSLVQAGDTGELFF. DNA of the CDR3: TGTGCCAGCAGCTTGGTTCAAGCGGGAGACACCGGGGAGCTGTTTTTT.